This TCR beta chain was documented in a study of Graves' ophthalmopathy and Graves' hyperthyroidism. The germline V gene has CDR1 SGHVS and CDR2 FNYEAQ. CDR3 length equals 15 residues. Details on this clonotype: One end of the junction fails to match germline, which may point to a read error.

RNA transcripts served as template for amplifying TCR beta CDR3 sequences. The first-round RT-PCR employed HTBI primers together with the Qiagen OneStep RT-PCR kit. A multiplex PCR was then performed as the second round. TCRdb reanalysed the multiplex PCR reads using MiXCR and keeps one entry per CDR3 protein. This sample has about 40,000 distinct CDR3 sequences, with more than 45% found just once. The rearrangement links TRBV7-6 to TRBJ2-7; D is possibly TRBD1 or TRBD2 (6 bases each). Sequencing used peripheral blood. The TCR originated in an adult man with Graves' ophthalmopathy. The CDR3 spells CACSLGGQGTYEQYF. The CDR3 DNA follows: TGTGCCTGCAGCTTAGGGGGGCAGGGGACCTACGAGCAGTACTTC. Supplemented by reference TRBV7-6 and TRBJ2-7, the full variable domain reads GAGVSQSPRYKVTKRGQDVALRCDPISGHVSLYWYRQALGQGPEFLTYFNYEAQQDKSGLPNDRFSAERPEGSISTLTIQRTEQRDSAMYRCACSLGGQGTYEQYFGPGTRLTVT.